Listed here is a single T cell receptor beta chain. This sample is drawn from a study of blood T cell repertoires in COVID-19. Only in-frame clones appear in the TCRdb table, and some are missing; sequencing was by immunoSEQ multiplex PCR. The table shows 250,000 to 350,000 clones, with around 87% occurring only once. The receptor was isolated from a woman aged 18-30 years with acute COVID-19. The sequencing input was PBMCs or T cells enriched from blood (not recorded which).

The CDR3 DNA follows: TGTGCCAGCAGGTCAGGGGGCGCTGGGTATGGCTACACCTTC. It yields the protein CASRSGGAGYGYTF. This sequence joins TRBV27 and TRBJ1-2, with 8 bases that match TRBD1. The CDR3 spans 14 residues. The germline CDR1 and CDR2 sequences are MNHEY and SMNVEV (reference sequence). J gave up 5 bases and V 6 bases, and 8 bases lay outside the gene matches.